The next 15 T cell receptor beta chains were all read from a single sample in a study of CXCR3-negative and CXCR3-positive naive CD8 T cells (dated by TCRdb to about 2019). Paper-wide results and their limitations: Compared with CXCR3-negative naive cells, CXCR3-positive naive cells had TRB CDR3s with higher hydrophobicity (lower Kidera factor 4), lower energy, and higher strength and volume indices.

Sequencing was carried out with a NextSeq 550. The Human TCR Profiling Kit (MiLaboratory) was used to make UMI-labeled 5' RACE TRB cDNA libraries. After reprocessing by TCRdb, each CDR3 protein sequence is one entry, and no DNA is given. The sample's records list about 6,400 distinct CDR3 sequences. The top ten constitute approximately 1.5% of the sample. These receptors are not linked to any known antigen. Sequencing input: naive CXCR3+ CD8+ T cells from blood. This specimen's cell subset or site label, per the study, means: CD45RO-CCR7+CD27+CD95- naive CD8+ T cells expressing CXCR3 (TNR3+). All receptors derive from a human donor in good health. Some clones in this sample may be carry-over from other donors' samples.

The CDR3 region is CASSYSGRVVGEQFF. The chain couples TRBV6-5 to TRBJ2-1; TCRdb outputs TRBD1, but without DNA this stays unchecked. The germline gives CDR1 MNHEY, CDR2 SVGAGI. This CDR3 is 15 amino acids long.

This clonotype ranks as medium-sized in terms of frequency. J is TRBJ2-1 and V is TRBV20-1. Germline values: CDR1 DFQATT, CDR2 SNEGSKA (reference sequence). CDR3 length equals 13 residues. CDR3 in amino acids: CSATPSSYNEQFF.

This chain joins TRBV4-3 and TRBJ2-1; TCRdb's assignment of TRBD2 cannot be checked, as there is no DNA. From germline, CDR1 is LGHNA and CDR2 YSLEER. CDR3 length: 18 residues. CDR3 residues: CASSRQASGLAIYNEQFF.

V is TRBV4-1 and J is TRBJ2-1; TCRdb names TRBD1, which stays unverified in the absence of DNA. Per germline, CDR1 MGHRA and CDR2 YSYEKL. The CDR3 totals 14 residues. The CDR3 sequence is CASTPGQGAYEQFF.

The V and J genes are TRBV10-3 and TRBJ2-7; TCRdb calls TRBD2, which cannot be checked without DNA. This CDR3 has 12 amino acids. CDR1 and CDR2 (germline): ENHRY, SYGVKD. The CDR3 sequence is CAGSEGGREQYF.

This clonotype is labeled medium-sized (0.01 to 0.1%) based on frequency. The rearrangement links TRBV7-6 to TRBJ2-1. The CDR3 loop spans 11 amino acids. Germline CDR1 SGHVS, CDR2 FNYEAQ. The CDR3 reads CASSLAGQQFF.

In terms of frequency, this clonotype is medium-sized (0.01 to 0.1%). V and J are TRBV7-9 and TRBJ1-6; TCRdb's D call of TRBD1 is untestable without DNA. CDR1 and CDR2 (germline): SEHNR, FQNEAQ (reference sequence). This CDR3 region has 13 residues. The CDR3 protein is CASSPDRNSPLHF.

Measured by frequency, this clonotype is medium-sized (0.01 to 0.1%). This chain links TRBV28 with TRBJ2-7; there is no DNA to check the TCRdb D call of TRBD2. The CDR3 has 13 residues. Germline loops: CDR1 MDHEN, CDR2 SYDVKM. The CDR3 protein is CASNPGLAYEQYF. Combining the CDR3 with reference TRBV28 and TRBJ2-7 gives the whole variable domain DVKVTQSSRYLVKRTGEKVFLECVQDMDHENMFWYRQDPGLGLRLIYFSYDVKMKEKGDIPEGYSVSREKKERFSLILESASTNQTSMYLCASNPGLAYEQYFGPGTRLTVT.

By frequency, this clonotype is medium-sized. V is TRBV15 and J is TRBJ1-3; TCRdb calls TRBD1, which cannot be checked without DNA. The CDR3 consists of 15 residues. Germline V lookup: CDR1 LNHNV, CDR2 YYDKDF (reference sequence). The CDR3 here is CATRLDRGAGNTIYF. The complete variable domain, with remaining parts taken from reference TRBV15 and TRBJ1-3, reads DAMVIQNPRYQVTQFGKPVTLSCSQTLNHNVMYWYQQKSSQAPKLLFHYYDKDFNNEADTPDNFQSRRPNTSFCFLDIRSPGLGDTAMYLCATRLDRGAGNTIYFGEGSWLTVV.

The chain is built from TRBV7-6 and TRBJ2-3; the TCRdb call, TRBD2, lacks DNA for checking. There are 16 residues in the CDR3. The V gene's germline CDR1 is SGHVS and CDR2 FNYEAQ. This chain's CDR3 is CASSATGLAGLVTQYF.

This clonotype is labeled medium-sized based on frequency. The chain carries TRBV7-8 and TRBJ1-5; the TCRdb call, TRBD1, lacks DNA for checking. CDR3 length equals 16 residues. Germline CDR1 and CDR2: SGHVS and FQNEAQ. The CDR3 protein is CASSLRGEYSNQPQHF.

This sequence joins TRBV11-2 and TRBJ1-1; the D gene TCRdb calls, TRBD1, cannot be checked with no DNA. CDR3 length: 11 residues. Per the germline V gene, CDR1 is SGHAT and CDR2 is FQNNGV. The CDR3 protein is CASSLGREAFF.

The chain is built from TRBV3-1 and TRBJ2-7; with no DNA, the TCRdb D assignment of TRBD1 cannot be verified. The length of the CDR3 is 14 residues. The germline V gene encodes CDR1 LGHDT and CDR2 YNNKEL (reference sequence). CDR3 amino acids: CASSQATAPGEQYF.

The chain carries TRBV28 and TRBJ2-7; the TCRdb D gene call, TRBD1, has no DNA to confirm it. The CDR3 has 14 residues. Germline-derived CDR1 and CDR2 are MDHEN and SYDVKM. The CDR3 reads CASSFMTGTYEQYF. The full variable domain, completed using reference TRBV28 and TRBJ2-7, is DVKVTQSSRYLVKRTGEKVFLECVQDMDHENMFWYRQDPGLGLRLIYFSYDVKMKEKGDIPEGYSVSREKKERFSLILESASTNQTSMYLCASSFMTGTYEQYFGPGTRLTVT.

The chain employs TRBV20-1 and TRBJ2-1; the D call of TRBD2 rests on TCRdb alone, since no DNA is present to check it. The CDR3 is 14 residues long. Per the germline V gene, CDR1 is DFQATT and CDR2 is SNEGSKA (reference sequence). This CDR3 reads CIASPLAGYNEQFF.